This T cell receptor beta chain was recovered during a study of Graves' ophthalmopathy and Graves' hyperthyroidism (dated 2018 in TCRdb). For the wider study: Peripheral blood was collected before any treatment was given, at the time of initial diagnosis. Once sampling was done, hyperthyroidism patients were given methimazole at a starting dose of 30 mg daily, while ophthalmopathy patients were given high-dose intravenous methylprednisolone. An independent validation cohort was composed of some 19 hyperthyroidism patients and around 16 patients who later progressed from hyperthyroidism to ophthalmopathy. To explore V-J signatures distinguishing ophthalmopathy from hyperthyroidism, a discovery set of about 99 patients (fewer than 45 ophthalmopathy, some 57 stable hyperthyroidism) was enrolled. The study used signatures of the TCR beta repertoire to tell Graves' ophthalmopathy apart from Graves' hyperthyroidism and to predict which patients would progress to ophthalmopathy. In about six hyperthyroidism patients, T-cell repertoires of thyroid tissue and blood were compared. In total, some 140 blood samples were TCR-sequenced: around 42 ophthalmopathy, about 75 hyperthyroidism and some 17 hyperthyroidism-to-ophthalmopathy patients.

TCR beta CDR3 regions were amplified from RNA transcripts for repertoire sequencing. The first round was an RT-PCR using HTBI primers with the Qiagen OneStep RT-PCR kit, and this first round was followed by a second-round multiplex PCR, then size selection and purification. Libraries were sequenced paired-end with 100 bp reads on an Illumina HiSeq2000. The original pipeline was this. SOAPnuke was used to process the reads, throwing out any read that had adapters, had uncalled bases, had a mean Phred below 15, or lacked an exact constant-primer or identifier match. COPE v1.2.5 was used to merge the high-quality paired reads. Each unique nucleotide sequence was treated as a clonotype, and MiTCR v1.1 was used to align the clonotypes to the IMGT TRB V, D and J references. Analysis was restricted to V-J combinations with a frequency above 0.0001, which covered 99% to 99.2% of repertoires. A TCR clonal expansion and chaos score per V-J combination was defined as the ratio of F50 clonal expansion to chaos observed in the TCRdist matrix. Welch's t-statistics and random forest were used to narrow the features down to about twelve V-J combinations, which were then fed into a naive Bayes classifier. The Morisita-Horn index was used to measure how similar the thyroid and blood repertoires were. The raw public reads went through TCRdb reprocessing: fastp at Q25, MiXCR clone calling, in-frame beta chains kept. Identical CDR3 proteins give one entry, which carries the most common genes and DNA. V and J calls and clone size were set by TCRdb, not the authors. In this sample the table shows hundreds of thousands of distinct CDR3 sequences, 45% of which occur a single time. The leading ten clones occupy roughly 50% of the sample.

What the work shows at the level of the full study, not this receptor alone: Most of the expanded thyroid clonotypes with a frequency above 0.001 were also detected in blood, and it was suggested that the thyroid immune response may be reflected by blood repertoires. In cross-validation, the 13-signature model distinguished ophthalmopathy from stable hyperthyroidism with approximately 88% sensitivity and approximately 81% specificity, and in the test set the corresponding values were about 80% and 75%. No statistical method was used to set the sample size in advance, and the investigators knew which group each participant was assigned to. In validation, the model predicted ophthalmopathy progression with more than 55% sensitivity and roughly 72% specificity; roughly 11 predicted patients were CT-confirmed with GO in a median of 6.5 months.

Ophthalmopathy patients were characterized by moderately to severely active disease, a Clinical Activity Score of at least 3, a NOSPECS grade of at least 4, and a disease duration under 3 months. Anyone with other autoimmune diseases, uncontrolled infections, pregnancy or lactation was excluded from the study. Diagnosis relied on clinical symptoms, serum thyroxine, TRAb, thyroid ultrasound and orbital computed tomography. PBMCs were isolated from 10 ml of fresh peripheral blood by Ficoll-Paque density gradient centrifugation. Total RNA was extracted with Trizol reagent and quality-checked on an Agilent 2100 Bioanalyzer. Remarks on this clonotype: The antigen it binds to is not known. A junction boundary mismatches the germline segment, possibly from a read error.

The CDR3 runs 15 amino acids, cysteine and phenylalanine included. The read is trimmed to its CDR3 DNA, 45 bases read in frame from base 1. The germline V gene supplies CDR1 KGHDR and CDR2 SFDVKD. This chain is built from TRBV24-1 and TRBJ2-7; the D gene is possibly TRBD2, with 6 bases matching. Material for sequencing was peripheral blood. The source of this sequence is an adult man with Graves' ophthalmopathy. The nucleotides are TGTGCCAGCAGTCCCCACGGGGCGGGGAACTACGAGCAGTACTTC. Its protein product is CASSPHGAGNYEQYF.